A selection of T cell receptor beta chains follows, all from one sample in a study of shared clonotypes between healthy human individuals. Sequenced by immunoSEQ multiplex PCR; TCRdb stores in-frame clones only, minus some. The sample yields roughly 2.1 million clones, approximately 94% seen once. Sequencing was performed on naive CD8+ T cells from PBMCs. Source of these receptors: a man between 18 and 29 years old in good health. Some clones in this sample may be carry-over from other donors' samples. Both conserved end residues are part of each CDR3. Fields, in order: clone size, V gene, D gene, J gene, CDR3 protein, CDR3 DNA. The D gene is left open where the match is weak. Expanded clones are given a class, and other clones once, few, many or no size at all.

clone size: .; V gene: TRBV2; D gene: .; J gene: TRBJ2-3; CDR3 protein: CASSEVPSGQYF; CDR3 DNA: TGTGCCAGCAGTGAAGTCCCCTCGGGGCAGTATTTT
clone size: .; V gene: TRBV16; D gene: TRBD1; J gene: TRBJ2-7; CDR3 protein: CASSQKWGGQGTYEQYF; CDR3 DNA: TGTGCCAGCAGCCAGAAATGGGGGGGACAGGGGACCTACGAGCAGTACTTC
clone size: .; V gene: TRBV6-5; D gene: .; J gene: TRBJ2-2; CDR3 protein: CASSYSFEYGELFF; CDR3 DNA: TGTGCCAGCAGTTACTCTTTCGAGTACGGGGAGCTGTTTTTT
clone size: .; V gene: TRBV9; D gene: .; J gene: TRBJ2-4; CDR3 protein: CASSPGGWNIQYF; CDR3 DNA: TGTGCCAGCTCACCCGGGGGTTGGAACATTCAGTACTTC
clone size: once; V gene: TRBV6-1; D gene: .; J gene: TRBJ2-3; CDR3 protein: CASSDNTAAADTQYF; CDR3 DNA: TGTGCCAGCAGTGACAACACAGCCGCCGCGGATACGCAGTATTTT
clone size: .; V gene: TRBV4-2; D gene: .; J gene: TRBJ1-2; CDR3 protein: CASSQDLSQSNYGYTF; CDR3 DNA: TGTGCCAGCAGCCAAGATCTAAGCCAATCCAACTATGGCTACACCTTC
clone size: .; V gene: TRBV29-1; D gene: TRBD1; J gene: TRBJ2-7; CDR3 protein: CSVDRQGGNPYEQYF; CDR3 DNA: TGCAGCGTAGACCGACAGGGGGGTAACCCCTACGAGCAGTACTTC
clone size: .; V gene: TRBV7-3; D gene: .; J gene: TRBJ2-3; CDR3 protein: CASSQLRGARLEEDTQYF; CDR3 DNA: TGTGCCAGCAGCCAGCTGCGAGGAGCGAGACTTGAGGAAGATACGCAGTATTTT
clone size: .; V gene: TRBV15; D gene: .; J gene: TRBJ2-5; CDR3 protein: CATSRSRTAQETQYF; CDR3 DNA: TGTGCCACCAGCAGATCACGGACAGCTCAAGAGACCCAGTACTTC
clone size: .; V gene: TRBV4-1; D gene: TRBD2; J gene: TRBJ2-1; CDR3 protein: CASSQAISGRISYNEQFF; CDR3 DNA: TGCGCCAGCAGCCAAGCTATCAGCGGGAGAATCTCCTACAATGAGCAGTTCTTC
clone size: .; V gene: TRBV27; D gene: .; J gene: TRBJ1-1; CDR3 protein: CASSLTSGLNTEAFF; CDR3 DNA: TGTGCCAGCAGTTTAACCTCAGGGTTGAACACTGAAGCTTTCTTT
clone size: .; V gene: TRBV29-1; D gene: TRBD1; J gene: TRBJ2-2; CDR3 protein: CSAEDRANTGELFF; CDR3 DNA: TGCAGCGCCGAGGACAGGGCCAACACCGGGGAGCTGTTTTTT
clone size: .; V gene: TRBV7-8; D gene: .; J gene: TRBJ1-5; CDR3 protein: CASSLVRGRQGNQPQHF; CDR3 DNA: TGTGCCAGCAGCTTAGTTAGGGGGAGACAGGGCAATCAGCCCCAGCATTTT
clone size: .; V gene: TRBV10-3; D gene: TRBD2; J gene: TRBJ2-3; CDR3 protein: CAIRGLAGGPGTDTQYF; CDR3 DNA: TGTGCCATCAGGGGACTAGCGGGAGGGCCGGGCACAGATACGCAGTATTTT
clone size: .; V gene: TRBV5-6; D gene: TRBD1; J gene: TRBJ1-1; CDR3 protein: CASSPGGRFGEAFF; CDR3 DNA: TGTGCCAGCAGCCCAGGGGGCAGGTTTGGTGAAGCTTTCTTT
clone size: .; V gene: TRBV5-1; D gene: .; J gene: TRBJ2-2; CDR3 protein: CASSLGGNTGELFF; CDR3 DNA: TGCGCCAGCAGCTTGGGGGGAAACACCGGGGAGCTGTTTTTT